This is a list of T cell receptor beta chains from one sample in a study of blood T cells in healthy people across ages. TCRdb passed the 5' RACE reads through MiXCR, listing each CDR3 protein once. The data contain about 1,500,000 distinct CDR3 sequences, roughly 27% of them singletons. Sequences were obtained from blood. These receptors all come from a woman in her twenties or thirties in good health. CDR3s leave out the opening cysteine and the closing phenylalanine or tryptophan. A D gene is named only where the DNA matches it firmly.

cdr3_aa v_call d_call j_call
SGGLTGANTEAF TRBV29-1 TRBD1 TRBJ1-1
ASSPPTSRDRYHEQY TRBV18 TRBD1 TRBJ2-7
SARRQGDTEAF TRBV20-1 . TRBJ1-1
ASSKRRSGLAGKTYEQY TRBV21-1 . TRBJ2-7
ASSPGGQILTDTQY TRBV11-1 TRBD1 TRBJ2-3
ASSRSAVEETQY TRBV7-6 . TRBJ2-3
AISDRGYDQPQH TRBV10-3 . TRBJ1-5
SARDRGTGTDTQY TRBV20-1 . TRBJ2-3
ASSLVSSSSEDNEQF TRBV7-9 . TRBJ2-1
ASSLLDGIITDTQY TRBV7-9 . TRBJ2-3
ASYSRAPPESNQPQH TRBV10-1 . TRBJ1-5
ASSPTGQIYT TRBV4-1 . TRBJ1-2
SATSARDGYT TRBV20-1 . TRBJ1-2
ASRTGSHYEQY TRBV5-6 TRBD1 TRBJ2-7
ASMGGNYNEQF TRBV6-6 TRBD2 TRBJ2-1
ASSERIYNEQY TRBV6-1 . TRBJ2-5
ASIQRAGEMGEQF TRBV6-2/TRBV6-3 TRBD2 TRBJ2-1
ASSEYPGRPY TRBV6-1 . TRBJ2-7
ASSFPGGYSNQPQH TRBV28 . TRBJ1-5
ASSERRTGENSPLH TRBV6-1 TRBD1 TRBJ1-6
ASSYLTGDQETQY TRBV5-1 TRBD1 TRBJ2-5
ASSQGVLAISTDTQY TRBV4-3 TRBD2 TRBJ2-3
SVEERGDIQY TRBV29-1 TRBD2 TRBJ2-4
ASSWGSVENTEAF TRBV5-1 . TRBJ1-1